This T cell receptor beta chain was recovered during a study of a mutant IDH1 vaccine in newly diagnosed glioma. Study overall: Receipt of radiotherapy, temozolomide, or both preceded the study, and most received both.

General study findings and limits: Pseudoprogression seemingly bore no relation to changes in top peripheral T cell clonotypes.

Assay: immunoSEQ multiplex PCR; the TCRdb copy retains only in-frame clones and omits some. The sample contains 90,000 to 95,000 clones, approximately 83% of which appear only once. CDR3 size: 15 residues. CDR1 is SGHDN and CDR2 is FVKESK in the germline V gene. The germline V and J ends were trimmed by 1 base and 5 bases, with 11 bases remaining between them. The time point: baseline, week 1 (first vaccination visit). As to treatment: pre-vaccination baseline after standard-of-care therapy. Notes on this clone: Its antigen remains unidentified.

The clonotype originates from a woman aged 50 to 60 with glioma. Sequencing was performed on PBMCs, taken from a glioma patient treated with radiotherapy, temozolomide or both. This chain uses TRBV14 with TRBJ2-2; D not certain. The CDR3 DNA follows: TGTGCCAGCAGCCAAGTCGTTTTGGGTACCGGGGAGCTGTTTTTT. It encodes CASSQVVLGTGELFF.